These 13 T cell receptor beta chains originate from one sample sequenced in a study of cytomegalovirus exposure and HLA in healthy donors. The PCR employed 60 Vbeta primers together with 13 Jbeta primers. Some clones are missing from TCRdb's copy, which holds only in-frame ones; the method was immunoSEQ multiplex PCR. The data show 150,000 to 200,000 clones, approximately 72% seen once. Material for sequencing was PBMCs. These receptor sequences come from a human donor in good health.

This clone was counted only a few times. Here the CDR3 DNA reads TGTGCTAGTGGTTTGGCAGGGGCGAGACAGCCCCAGCATTTT. This encodes CASGLAGARQPQHF. This chain links TRBV12-5 with TRBJ1-5; possibly TRBD1 for D (6 bases). There are 14 residues in the CDR3. Trimming took off 1 base at V and 7 bases at J, with 11 bases between the two ends. Germline assignment: CDR1 LGHNT and CDR2 FRNRAP.

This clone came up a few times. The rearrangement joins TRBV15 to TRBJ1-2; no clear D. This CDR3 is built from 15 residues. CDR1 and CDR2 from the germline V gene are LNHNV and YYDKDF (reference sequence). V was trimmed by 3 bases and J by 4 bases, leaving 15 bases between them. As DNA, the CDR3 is TGTGCCACCAGCAGGGGGATACCCGGAGGCTATGGCTACACCTTC. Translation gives CATSRGIPGGYGYTF.

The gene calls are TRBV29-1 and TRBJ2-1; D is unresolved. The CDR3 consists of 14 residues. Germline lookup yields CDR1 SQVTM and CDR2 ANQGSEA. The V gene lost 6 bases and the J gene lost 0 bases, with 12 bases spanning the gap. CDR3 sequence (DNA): TGCAGCGTCCCCCGGGTGGGCTCCTACAATGAGCAGTTCTTC. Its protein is CSVPRVGSYNEQFF.

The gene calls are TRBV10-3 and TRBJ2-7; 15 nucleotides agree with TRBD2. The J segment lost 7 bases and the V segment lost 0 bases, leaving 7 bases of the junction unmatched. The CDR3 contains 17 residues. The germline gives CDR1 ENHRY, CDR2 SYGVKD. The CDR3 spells CAISESGTSGGSLEQYF. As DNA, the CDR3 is TGTGCCATCAGTGAGTCGGGGACTAGCGGGGGGTCCCTAGAGCAGTACTTC.

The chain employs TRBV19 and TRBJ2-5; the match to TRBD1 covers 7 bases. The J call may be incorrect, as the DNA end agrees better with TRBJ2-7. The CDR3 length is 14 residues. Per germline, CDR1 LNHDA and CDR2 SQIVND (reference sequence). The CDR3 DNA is TGTGCCAGTCCCCAGACAGGGTCAACCTACGAGCAGTACTTC. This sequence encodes CASPQTGSTYEQYF.

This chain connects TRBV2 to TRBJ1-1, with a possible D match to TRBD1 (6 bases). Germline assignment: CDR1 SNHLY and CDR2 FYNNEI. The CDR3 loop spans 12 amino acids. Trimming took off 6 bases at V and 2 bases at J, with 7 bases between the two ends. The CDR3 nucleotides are TGTGCCAGCAGACAGGGCAACACTGAAGCTTTCTTT. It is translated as CASRQGNTEAFF.

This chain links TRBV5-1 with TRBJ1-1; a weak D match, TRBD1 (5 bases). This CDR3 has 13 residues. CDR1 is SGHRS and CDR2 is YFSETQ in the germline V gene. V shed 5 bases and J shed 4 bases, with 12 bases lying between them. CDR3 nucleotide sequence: TGCGCCAGCAGACCCGACAGTTTCACTGAAGCTTTCTTT. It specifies CASRPDSFTEAFF.

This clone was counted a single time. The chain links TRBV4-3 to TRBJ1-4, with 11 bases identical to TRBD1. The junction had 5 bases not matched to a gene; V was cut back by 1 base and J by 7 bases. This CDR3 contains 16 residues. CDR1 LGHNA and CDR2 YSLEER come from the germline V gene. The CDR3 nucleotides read TGCGCCAGCAGCCAAGGGACAGGGGGCAGTAGTGAAAAACTGTTTTTT. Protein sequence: CASSQGTGGSSEKLFF.

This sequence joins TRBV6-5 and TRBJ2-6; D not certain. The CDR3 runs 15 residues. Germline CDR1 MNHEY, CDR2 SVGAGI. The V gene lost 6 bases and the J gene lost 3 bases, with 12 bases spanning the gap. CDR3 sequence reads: CASSPIADGANVLTF. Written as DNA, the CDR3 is TGTGCCAGCAGCCCTATAGCAGATGGGGCCAACGTCCTGACTTTC.

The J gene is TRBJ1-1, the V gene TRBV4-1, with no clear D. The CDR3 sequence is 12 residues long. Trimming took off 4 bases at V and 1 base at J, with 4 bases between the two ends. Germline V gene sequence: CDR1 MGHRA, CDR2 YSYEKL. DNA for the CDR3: TGCGCCAGCAGCCGGCAGAACACTGAAGCTTTCTTT. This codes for CASSRQNTEAFF.

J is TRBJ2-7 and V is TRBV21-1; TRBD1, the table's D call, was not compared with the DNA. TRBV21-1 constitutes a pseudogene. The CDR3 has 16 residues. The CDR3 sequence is CASSKALDSLPSEQYF. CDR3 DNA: TGTGCCAGCAGCAAAGCCCTCGACAGTCTCCCAAGCGAGCAGTACTTC.

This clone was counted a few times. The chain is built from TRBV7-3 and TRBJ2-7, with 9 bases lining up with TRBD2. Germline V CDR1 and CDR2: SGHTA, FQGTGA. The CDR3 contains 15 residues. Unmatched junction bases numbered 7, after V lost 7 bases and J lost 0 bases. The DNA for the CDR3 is TGTGCCAGCAATCTAGCGGGGCCTTCCTCCTACGAGCAGTACTTC. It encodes CASNLAGPSSYEQYF.

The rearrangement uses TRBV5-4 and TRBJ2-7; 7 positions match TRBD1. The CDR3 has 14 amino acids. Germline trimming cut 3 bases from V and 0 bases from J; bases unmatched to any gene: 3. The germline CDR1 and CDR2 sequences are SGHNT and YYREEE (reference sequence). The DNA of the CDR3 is TGTGCCAGCAGCTGGGACAGCGTCTCCTACGAGCAGTACTTC. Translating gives CASSWDSVSYEQYF.